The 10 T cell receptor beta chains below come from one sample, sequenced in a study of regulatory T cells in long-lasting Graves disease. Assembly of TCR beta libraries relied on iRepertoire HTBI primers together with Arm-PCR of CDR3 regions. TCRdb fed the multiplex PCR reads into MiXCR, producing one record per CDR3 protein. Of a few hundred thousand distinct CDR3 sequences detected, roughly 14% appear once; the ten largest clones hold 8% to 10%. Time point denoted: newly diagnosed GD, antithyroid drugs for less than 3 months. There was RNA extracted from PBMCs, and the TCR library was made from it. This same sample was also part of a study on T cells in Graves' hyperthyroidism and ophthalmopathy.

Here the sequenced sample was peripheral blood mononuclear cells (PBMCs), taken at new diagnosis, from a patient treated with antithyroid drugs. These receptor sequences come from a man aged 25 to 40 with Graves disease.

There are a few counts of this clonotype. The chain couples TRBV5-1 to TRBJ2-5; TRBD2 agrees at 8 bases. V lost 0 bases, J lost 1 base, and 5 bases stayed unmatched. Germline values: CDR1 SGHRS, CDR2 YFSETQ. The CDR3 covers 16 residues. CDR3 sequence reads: CASSLVLAGTQETQYF. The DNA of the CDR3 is TGCGCCAGCAGCTTGGTATTAGCGGGGACCCAAGAGACCCAGTACTTC.

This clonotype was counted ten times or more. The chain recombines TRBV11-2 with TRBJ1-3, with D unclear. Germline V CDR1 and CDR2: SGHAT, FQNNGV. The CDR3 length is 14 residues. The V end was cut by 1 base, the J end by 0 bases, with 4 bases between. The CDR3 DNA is TGTGCCAGCAGCTTAGCTGTCTCTGGAAACACCATATATTTT. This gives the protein CASSLAVSGNTIYF.

The CDR3 here is CASSLPRAKNIQYF. In DNA, the CDR3 is TGTGCCAGCAGCTTACCCAGAGCCAAAAACATTCAGTACTTC. This sequence joins TRBV13 and TRBJ2-4; D is uncertain. CDR3 length: 14 amino acids. Trimming removed 2 bases from V and 0 bases from J, with 5 bases in between. Germline CDR1 and CDR2: PRHDT and FYEKMQ (reference sequence).

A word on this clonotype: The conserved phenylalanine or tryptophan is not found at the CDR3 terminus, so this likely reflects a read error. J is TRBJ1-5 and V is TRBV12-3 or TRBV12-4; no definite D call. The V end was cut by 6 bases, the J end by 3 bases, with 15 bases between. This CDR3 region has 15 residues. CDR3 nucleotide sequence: TGTGCCAGCAGCCTTACAGTGGCGAACAATCAGCCCCAGCATCTT. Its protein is CASSLTVANNQPQHL.

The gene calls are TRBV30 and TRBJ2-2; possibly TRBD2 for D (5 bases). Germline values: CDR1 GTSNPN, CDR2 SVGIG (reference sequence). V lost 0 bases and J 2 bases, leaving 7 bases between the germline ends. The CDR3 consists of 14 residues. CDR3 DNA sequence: TGTGCCTGGAGTGTACGGGAAAACACCGGGGAGCTGTTTTTT. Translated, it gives CAWSVRENTGELFF.

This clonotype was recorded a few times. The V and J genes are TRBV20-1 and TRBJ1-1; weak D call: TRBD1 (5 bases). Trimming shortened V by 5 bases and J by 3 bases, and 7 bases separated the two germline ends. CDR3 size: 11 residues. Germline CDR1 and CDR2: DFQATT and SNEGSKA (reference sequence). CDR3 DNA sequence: TGCAGTGCTTCAGGGTACACTGAAGCTTTCTTT. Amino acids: CSASGYTEAFF.

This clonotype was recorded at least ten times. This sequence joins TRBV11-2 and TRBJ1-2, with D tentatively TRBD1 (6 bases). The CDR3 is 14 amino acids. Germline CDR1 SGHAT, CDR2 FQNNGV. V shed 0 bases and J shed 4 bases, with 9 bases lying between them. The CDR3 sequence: CASSLDGTSYGYTF. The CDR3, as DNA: TGTGCCAGCAGCTTAGATGGGACAAGCTATGGCTACACCTTC.

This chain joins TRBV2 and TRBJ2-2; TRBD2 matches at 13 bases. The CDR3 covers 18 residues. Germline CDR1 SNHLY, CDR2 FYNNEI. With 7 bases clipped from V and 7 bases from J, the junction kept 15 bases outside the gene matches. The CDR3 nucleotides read TGTGCCAGCATCCTCGAGTTAACTAGCGGGAGGGCCGTCGGGGAGCTGTTTTTT. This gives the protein CASILELTSGRAVGELFF.

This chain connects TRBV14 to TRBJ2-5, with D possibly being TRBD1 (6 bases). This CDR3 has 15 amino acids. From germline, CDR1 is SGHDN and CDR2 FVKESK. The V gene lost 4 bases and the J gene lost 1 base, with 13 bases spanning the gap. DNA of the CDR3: TGTGCCAGCAGCCTAGGGGGTGTAAGCCAAGAGACCCAGTACTTC. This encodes CASSLGGVSQETQYF.

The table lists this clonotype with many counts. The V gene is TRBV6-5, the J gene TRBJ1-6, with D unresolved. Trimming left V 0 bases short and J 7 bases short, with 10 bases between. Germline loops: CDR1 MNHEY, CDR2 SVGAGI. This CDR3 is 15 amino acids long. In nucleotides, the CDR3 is TGTGCCAGCAGTTACTCGTCGGACTACAATTCACCCCTCCACTTT. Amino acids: CASSYSSDYNSPLHF.